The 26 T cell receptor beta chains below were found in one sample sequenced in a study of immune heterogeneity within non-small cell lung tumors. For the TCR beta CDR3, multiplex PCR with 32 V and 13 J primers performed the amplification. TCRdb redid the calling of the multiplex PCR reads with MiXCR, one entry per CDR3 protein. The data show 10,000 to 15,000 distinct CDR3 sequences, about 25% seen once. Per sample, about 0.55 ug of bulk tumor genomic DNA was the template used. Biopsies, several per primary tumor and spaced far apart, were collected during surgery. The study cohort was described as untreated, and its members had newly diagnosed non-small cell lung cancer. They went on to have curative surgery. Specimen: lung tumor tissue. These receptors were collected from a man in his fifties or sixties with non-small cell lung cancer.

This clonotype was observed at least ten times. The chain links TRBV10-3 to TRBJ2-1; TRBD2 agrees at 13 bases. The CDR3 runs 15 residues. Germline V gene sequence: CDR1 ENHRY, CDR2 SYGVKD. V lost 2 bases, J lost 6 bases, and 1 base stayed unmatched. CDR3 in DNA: TGTGCCATCAGTGAGCGGACTAGCGGGAGCAATGAGCAGTTCTTC. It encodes CAISERTSGSNEQFF.

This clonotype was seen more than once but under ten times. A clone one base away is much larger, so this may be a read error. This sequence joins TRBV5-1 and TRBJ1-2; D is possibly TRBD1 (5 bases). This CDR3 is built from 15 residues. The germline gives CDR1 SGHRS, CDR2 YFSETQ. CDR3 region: CDSSLVGVLNYGYTF. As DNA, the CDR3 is TGCGACAGCAGCTTGGTAGGGGTTCTTAACTATGGCTACACCTTC.

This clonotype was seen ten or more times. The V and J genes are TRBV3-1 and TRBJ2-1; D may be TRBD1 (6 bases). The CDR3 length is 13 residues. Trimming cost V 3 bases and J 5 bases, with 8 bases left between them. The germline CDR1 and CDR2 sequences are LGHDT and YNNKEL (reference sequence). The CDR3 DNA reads TGTGCCAGCAGCCAGGGGGCCCACAATGAGCAGTTCTTC. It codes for CASSQGAHNEQFF.

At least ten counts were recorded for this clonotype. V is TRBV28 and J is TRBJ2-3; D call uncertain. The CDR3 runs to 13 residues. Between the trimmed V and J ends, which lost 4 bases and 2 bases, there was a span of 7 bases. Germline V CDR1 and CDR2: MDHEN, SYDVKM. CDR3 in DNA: TGTGCCAGCAGTTCTCCCTTCACAGATACGCAGTATTTT. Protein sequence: CASSSPFTDTQYF.

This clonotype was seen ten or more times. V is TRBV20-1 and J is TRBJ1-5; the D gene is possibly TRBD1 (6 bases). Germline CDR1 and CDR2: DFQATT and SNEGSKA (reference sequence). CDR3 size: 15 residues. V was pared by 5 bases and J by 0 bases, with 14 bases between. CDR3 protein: CSAHLGQVSNQPQHF. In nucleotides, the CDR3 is TGCAGTGCTCATCTGGGACAAGTTAGCAATCAGCCCCAGCATTTT.

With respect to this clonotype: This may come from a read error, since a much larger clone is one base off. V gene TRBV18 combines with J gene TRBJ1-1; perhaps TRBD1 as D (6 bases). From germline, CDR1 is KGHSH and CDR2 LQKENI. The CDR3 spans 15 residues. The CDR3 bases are TGTGCCAGCTCAAAACGACAGGCGAAGAACACTGAAGCTTCCTTT. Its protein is CASSKRQAKNTEASF.

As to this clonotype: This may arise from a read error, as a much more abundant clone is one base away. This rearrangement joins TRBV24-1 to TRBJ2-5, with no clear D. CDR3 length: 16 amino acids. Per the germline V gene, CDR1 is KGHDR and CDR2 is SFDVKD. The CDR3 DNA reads TGTTCCACCAGTGATCCAAAGCCCGCGGAGCAAGAGACCCAGTACTTC. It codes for CSTSDPKPAEQETQYF.

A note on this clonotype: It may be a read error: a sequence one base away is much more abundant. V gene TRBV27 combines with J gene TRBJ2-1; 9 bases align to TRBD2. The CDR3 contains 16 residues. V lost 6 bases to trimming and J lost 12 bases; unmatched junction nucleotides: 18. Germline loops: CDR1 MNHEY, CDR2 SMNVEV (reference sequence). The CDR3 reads CASRLRVGGGAGVQFF. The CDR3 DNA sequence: TGTGCCAGCAGGTTGAGGGTGGGCGGGGGGGCTGGGGTGCAGTTCTTC.

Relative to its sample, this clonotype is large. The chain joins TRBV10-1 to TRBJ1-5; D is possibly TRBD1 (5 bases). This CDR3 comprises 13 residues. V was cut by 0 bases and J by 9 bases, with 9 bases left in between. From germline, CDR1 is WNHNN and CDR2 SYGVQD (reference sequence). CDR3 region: CASSESEGSPQHF. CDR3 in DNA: TGCGCCAGCAGTGAGTCAGAGGGGTCGCCCCAGCATTTT.

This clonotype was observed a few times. The CDR3: CASSLQGGVGNSPLHF. CDR3 nucleotides: TGTGCCAGCAGCCTACAAGGGGGGGTTGGAAATTCACCCCTCCACTTT. V gene TRBV7-6 combines with J gene TRBJ1-6; tentative D call: TRBD1 (6 bases). Germline CDR1 is SGHVS and CDR2 is FNYEAQ. The CDR3 extends over 16 amino acids. V lost 5 bases, J lost 7 bases, and 18 bases lay in between.

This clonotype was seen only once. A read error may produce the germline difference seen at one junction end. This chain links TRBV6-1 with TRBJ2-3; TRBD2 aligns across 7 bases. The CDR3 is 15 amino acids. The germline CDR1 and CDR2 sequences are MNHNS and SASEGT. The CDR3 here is CASSGTSGVTDTRYF. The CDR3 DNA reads TGTGCCAGCAGTGGGACCAGCGGGGTCACAGATACGCGGTATTTT.

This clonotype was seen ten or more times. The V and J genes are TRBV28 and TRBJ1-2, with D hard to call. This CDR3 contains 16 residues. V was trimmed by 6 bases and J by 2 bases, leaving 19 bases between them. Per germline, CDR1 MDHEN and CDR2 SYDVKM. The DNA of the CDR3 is TGTGCCAGCAGCTCGGGCGGCGCCACTATAAACTATGGCTACACCTTC. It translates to CASSSGGATINYGYTF.

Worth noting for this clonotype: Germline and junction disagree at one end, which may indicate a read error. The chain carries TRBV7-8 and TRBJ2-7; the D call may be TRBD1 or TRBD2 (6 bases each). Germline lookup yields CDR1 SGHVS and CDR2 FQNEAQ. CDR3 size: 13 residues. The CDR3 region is CPSGWTDVLEQYF. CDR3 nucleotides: TGTCCCAGCGGGTGGACAGACGTCCTGGAGCAGTACTTC. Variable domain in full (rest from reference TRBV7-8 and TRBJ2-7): GAGVSQSPRYKVAKRGQDVALRCDPISGHVSLFWYQQALGQGPEFLTYFQNEAQLDKSGLPSDRFFAERPEGSVSTLKIQRTQQEDSAVYLCPSGWTDVLEQYFGPGTRLTVT.

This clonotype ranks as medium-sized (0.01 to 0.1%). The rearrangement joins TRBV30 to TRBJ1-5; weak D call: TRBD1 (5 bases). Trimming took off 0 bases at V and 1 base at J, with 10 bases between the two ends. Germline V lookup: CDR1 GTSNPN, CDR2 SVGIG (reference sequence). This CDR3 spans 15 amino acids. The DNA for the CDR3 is TGTGCCTGGAGTGTACACGGGGGGAGCAATCAGCCCCAGCATTTT. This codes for CAWSVHGGSNQPQHF.

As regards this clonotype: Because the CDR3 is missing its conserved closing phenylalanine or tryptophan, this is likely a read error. The CDR3 sequence: CASSQYSTGRQSSYNSPLHI. DNA of the CDR3: TGTGCCAGCAGCCAATATTCAACGGGGAGACAGAGCTCCTATAATTCACCCCTCCACATT. This chain links TRBV16 with TRBJ1-6; a weak D match, TRBD1 (5 bases). This CDR3 contains 20 residues. In germline, CDR1 is KGHSY, CDR2 FQNENV. The ends were cut back, 1 base at V and 0 bases at J, with 19 bases in the middle.

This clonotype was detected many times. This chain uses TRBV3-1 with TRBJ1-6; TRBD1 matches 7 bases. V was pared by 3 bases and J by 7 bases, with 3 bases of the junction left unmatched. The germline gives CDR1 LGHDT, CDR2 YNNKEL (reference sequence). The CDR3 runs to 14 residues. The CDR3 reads CASSQGQTNSPLHF. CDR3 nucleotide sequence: TGTGCCAGCAGCCAGGGACAGACGAATTCACCCCTCCACTTT. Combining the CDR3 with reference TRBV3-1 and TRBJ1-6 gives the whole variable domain DTAVSQTPKYLVTQMGNDKSIKCEQNLGHDTMYWYKQDSKKFLKIMFSYNNKELIINETVPNRFSPKSPDKAHLNLHINSLELGDSAVYFCASSQGQTNSPLHFGNGTRLTVT.

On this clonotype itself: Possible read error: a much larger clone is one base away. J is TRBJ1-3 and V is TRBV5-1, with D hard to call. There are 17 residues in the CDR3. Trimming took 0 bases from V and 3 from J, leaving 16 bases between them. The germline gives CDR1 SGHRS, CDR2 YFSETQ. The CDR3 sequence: CASSLAASGAGGNTIYF. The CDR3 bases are TGCGCCAGCAGCTTGGCTGCCAGCGGAGCGGGTGGAAACACCATATATTTT.

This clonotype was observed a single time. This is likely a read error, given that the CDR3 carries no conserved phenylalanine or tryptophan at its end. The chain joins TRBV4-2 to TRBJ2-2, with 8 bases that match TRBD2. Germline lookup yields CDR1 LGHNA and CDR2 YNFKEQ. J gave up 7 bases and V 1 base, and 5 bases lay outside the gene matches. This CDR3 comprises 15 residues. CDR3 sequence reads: CASSQVLAEVGELFS. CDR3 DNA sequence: TGTGCCAGCAGCCAAGTACTAGCGGAGGTCGGGGAGCTGTTTTCC.

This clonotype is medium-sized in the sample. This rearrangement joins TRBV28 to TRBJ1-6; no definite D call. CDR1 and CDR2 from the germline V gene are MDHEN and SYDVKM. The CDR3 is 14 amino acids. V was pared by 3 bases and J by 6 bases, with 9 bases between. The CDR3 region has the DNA TGTGCCAGCAGTTTCGAAGCTGTTAATTCACCCCTCCACTTT. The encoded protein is CASSFEAVNSPLHF.

CDR3 residues: CASRARAAREKLFF. The CDR3 bases are TGTGCCAGCAGGGCCAGGGCGGCAAGAGAAAAACTGTTTTTT. The chain employs TRBV2 and TRBJ1-4, with a tentative D call TRBD1 (5 bases). The CDR3 spans 14 residues. The germline V gene has CDR1 SNHLY and CDR2 FYNNEI. V shed 6 bases and J shed 8 bases, with 16 bases lying between them.

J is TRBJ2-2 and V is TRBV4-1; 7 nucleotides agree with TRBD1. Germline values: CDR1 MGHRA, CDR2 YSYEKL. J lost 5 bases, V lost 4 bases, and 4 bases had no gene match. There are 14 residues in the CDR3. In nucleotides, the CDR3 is TGCGCCAGCAGCCTGATACAGGGGACCGGGGAGCTGTTTTTT. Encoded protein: CASSLIQGTGELFF.

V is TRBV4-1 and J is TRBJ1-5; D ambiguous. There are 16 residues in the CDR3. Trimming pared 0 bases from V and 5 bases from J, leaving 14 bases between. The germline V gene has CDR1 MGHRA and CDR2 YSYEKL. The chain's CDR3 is CASSQDLGRRYQPQHF. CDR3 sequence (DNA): TGCGCCAGCAGCCAAGATTTAGGGAGGCGGTATCAGCCCCAGCATTTT.

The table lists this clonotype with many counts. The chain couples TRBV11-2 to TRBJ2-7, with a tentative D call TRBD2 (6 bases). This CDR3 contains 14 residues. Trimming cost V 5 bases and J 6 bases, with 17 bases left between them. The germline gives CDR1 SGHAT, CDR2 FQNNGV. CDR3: CASSLGTWRGEQYF. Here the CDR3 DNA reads TGTGCCAGCAGCCTCGGGACTTGGAGGGGCGAGCAGTACTTC.

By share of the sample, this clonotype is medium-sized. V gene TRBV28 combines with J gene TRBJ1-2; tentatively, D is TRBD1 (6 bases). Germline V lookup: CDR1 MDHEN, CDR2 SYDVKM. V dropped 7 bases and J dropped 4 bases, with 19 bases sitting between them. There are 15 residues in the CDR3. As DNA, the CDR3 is TGTGCCAGCACGATCGTGGGGGGGCCCCGCTATGGCTACACCTTC. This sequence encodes CASTIVGGPRYGYTF.

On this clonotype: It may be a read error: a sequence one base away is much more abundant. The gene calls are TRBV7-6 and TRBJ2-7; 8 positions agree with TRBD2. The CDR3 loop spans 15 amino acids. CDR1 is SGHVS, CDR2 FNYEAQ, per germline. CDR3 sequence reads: CAGSLYPGGPYEQYF. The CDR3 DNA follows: TGTGCCGGCAGCTTATATCCGGGAGGGCCTTACGAGCAGTACTTC.

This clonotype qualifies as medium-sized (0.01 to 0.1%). Written as DNA, the CDR3 is TGTGCCAGCAGCCTAGGGGGCGGAAACTATGGCTACACCTTC. Translated: CASSLGGGNYGYTF. The V call is TRBV28, the J call TRBJ1-2, with 7 bases aligning to TRBD1. Unmatched junction bases numbered 6, after V lost 6 bases and J lost 2 bases. Germline V gives CDR1 MDHEN, CDR2 SYDVKM. CDR3 size: 14 residues.